This T cell receptor beta chain was obtained from a study of blood T cell repertoires in COVID-19. Whole-study context: Acute-phase and convalescent COVID-19 samples originated in the United States, Italy and Spain. Nucleic acid was either cDNA or gDNA, and it came from T cells, B-cell-depleted T cells, or PBMCs.

Per the original data handling: For nucleated cells, counts were estimated from reference gene primer amplification. Repertoires were generated with immunoSEQ multiplex PCR, while TCRdb's copy carries only in-frame clones and drops some. From that table come the V and J calls and clone size; the DNA was used to work out D and trimming. The sample carries about 220,000 clones, 70% to 90% recorded once. The germline V gene encodes CDR1 KGHSH and CDR2 LQKENI. The CDR3 is 18 residues long. V lost 2 bases and J lost 5; bases outside the gene matches: 11. The V gene is TRBV18, the J gene TRBJ2-2, with 10 bases fitting TRBD2. This sequence was found in a woman younger than 45 who had recovered from COVID-19. The sequenced material came from peripheral blood. In DNA form, the CDR3 reads TGTGCCAGCTCACCAGATCGCATAGCGGGGGGATTGACCGGGGAGCTGTTTTTT. It is translated as CASSPDRIAGGLTGELFF.